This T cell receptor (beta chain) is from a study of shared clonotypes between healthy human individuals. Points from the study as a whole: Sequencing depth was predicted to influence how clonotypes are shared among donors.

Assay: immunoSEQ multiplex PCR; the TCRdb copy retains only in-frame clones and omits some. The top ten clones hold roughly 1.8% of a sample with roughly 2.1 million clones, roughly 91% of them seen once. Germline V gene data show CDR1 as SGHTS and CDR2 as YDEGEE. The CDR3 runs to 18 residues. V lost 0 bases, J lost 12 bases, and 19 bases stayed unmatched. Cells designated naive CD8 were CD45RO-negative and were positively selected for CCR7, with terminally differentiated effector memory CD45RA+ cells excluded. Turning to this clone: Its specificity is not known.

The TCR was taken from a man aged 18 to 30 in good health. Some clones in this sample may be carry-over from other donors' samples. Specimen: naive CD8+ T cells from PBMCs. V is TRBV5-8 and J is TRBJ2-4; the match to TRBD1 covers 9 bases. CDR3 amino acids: CASSLEGDREGSRLTQYF. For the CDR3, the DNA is TGTGCCAGCAGCTTGGAGGGGGACAGGGAAGGGAGTCGACTAACTCAGTACTTC. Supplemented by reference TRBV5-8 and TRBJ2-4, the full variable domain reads EAGVTQSPTHLIKTRGQQATLRCSPISGHTSVYWYQQALGLGLQFLLWYDEGEERNRGNFPPRFSGRQFPNYSSELNVNALELEDSALYLCASSLEGDREGSRLTQYFGAGTRLSVL.